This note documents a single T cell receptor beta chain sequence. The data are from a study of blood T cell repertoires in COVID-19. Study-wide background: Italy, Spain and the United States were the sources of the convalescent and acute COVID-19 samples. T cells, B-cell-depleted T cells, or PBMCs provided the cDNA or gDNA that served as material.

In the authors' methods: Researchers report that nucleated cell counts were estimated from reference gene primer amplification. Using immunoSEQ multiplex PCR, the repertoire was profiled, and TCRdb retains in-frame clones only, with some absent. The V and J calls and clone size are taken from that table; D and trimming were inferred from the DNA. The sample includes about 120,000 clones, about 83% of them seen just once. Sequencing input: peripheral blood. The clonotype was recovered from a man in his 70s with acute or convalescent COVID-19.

CDR3 nucleotide sequence: TGTGCCAGCAGCATTCCCAGGGATGTAGGCACAGATACGCAGTATTTT. Amino acids: CASSIPRDVGTDTQYF. The chain uses TRBV5-4 and TRBJ2-3, with a weak D call TRBD1 (5 bases). The CDR3 is made up of 16 amino acids. Per germline, CDR1 SGHNT and CDR2 YYREEE (reference sequence). V lost 4 bases and J lost 1, with 16 bases in between.